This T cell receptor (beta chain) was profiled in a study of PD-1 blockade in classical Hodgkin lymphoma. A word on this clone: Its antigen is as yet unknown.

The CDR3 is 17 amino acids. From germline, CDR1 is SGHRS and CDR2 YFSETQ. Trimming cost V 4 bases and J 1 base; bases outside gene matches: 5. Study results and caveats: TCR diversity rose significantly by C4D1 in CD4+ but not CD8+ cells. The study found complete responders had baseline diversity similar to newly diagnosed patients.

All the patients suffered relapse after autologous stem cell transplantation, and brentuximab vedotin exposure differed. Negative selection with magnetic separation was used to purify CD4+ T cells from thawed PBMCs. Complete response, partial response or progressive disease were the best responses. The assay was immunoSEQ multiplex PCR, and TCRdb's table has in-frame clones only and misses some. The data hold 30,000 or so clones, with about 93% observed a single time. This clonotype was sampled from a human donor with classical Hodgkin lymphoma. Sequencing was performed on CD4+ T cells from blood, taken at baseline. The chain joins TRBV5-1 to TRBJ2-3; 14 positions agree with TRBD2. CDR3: CASSPGLAGAGTDTQYF. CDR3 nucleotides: TGCGCCAGCAGCCCGGGACTAGCGGGAGCGGGCACAGATACGCAGTATTTT.